This T cell receptor (beta chain) was documented in a study of vaccination effects on CD4 cells after COVID-19. Study information: Median timing of post-vaccine samples was 72 days after the second dose.

Culture lasted roughly 9 days before CD4+ T cell isolation. Two doses of BNT162b2 or mRNA-1273 vaccine were administered to participants. Method: immunoSEQ multiplex PCR; TCRdb's copy keeps in-frame clones and lacks some. The sample gives under 35,000 clones, around 69% of which show up once; around 14% is in the top ten. To note about this clone: Its target is not known.

The length of the CDR3 is 14 residues. Germline values: CDR1 SGHRS, CDR2 YFSETQ. V lost 2 bases and J lost 5, with 13 bases in between. General study findings and limits: Late post-vaccination samples showed marked contraction of infection- and vaccine-induced clones.

This chain links TRBV5-1 with TRBJ1-1; perhaps TRBD1 as D (5 bases). The clonotype was recovered from a human donor who received a COVID-19 vaccine. Sequenced material: CD4+ T cells from PBMCs cultured without peptide, taken after COVID-19 vaccination. CDR3 sequence (DNA): TGCGCCAGCAGCTTCGACCAGGGATGGACTGAAGCTTTCTTT. Translation gives CASSFDQGWTEAFF. The whole variable domain, filled in from reference TRBV5-1 and TRBJ1-1, reads KAGVTQTPRYLIKTRGQQVTLSCSPISGHRSVSWYQQTPGQGLQFLFEYFSETQRNKGNFPGRFSGRQFSNSRSEMNVSTLELGDSALYLCASSFDQGWTEAFFGQGTRLTVV.